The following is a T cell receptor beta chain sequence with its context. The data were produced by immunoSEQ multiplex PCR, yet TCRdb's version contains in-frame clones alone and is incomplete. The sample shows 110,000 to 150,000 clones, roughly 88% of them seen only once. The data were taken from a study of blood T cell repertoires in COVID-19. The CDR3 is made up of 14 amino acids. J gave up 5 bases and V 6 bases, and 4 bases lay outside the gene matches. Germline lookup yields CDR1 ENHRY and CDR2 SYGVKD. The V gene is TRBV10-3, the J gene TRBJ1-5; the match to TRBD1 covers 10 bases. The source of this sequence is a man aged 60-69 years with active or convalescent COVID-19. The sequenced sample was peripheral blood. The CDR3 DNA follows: TGTGCCATCAGCCGACAGGGGGCGGATCAGCCCCAGCATTTT. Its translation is CAISRQGADQPQHF.